The present TCR beta chain was sequenced within a study of blood T cell repertoires in COVID-19. J was trimmed by 6 bases and V by 8 bases; bases with no gene match: 15. The CDR3 has 16 amino acids. CDR1 and CDR2 (germline): MGHDK, SYGVNS. How the authors handled the data: Counts of nucleated cells, estimated from reference gene primer amplification, were obtained. Assay: immunoSEQ multiplex PCR; the TCRdb copy retains only in-frame clones and omits some. D and trimming come from the DNA, and the V and J calls and clone size come from that table. The table records some 400,000 clones, roughly 91% of them present only once. Adults between about 18 and 89 years of age took part from under 25 US areas. Recovery among Cohort 3 donors was established by two negative PCRs, clearance, or symptom resolution.

The sequence was collected from a woman under 40 who had recovered from COVID-19. Sample: PBMCs or T cells enriched from blood (not recorded which). J is TRBJ2-1 and V is TRBV25-1; 8 bases fit TRBD2. The CDR3 region has the DNA TGTGCCAGCGGACAATTTAGCGGGGCTGGGGGCAATGAGCAGTTCTTC. Translated: CASGQFSGAGGNEQFF.